Only a few counts were recorded for the clone carrying this T cell receptor beta chain. Its specificity is unknown. This sample is part of a study of T cells in Graves' hyperthyroidism and ophthalmopathy. Points from the study as a whole: From stable hyperthyroidism, ophthalmopathy was set apart by a 13 V-J model.

TCR beta CDR3 regions were amplified from RNA transcripts. The study used the HTBI primer set for a first-round RT-PCR of the TCR CDR3. TCRdb passed the multiplex PCR reads through MiXCR, listing each CDR3 protein once. The sample has about 590,000 distinct CDR3 sequences, 15% to 18% seen once. V was pared by 0 bases and J by 6 bases, with 13 bases of the junction left unmatched. This CDR3 region has 18 residues. Germline V lookup: CDR1 SGDLS, CDR2 YYNGEE. The chain has TRBV9 and TRBJ2-2; 8 nucleotides line up with TRBD2. This receptor was taken from a woman younger than 45 with Graves' hyperthyroidism. The material sequenced was blood. The CDR3 loop reads CASSVDHGGAGGAGELFF. The DNA for the CDR3 is TGTGCCAGCAGCGTAGACCACGGGGGAGCCGGGGGGGCCGGGGAGCTGTTTTTT.